Following are 27 T cell receptor beta chains from one sample sequenced in a study of T cells in Graves' hyperthyroidism and ophthalmopathy. Amplified regions were TCR beta CDR3 sequences from RNA transcripts. The HTBI primer set was used in a first-round RT-PCR of the TCR CDR3. TCRdb used MiXCR to reprocess the multiplex PCR reads, holding one entry per CDR3 protein. Among 650,000 to 800,000 distinct CDR3 sequences listed, 45% were seen once. Sequenced input: peripheral blood or thyroid tissue (not recorded which). Receptors were obtained from an adult man with Graves' disease, either hyperthyroidism or ophthalmopathy (not recorded which).

CDR3 in amino acids: CASSLEQGNHYGYTF. For the CDR3, the DNA is TGTGCCAGCAGCTTAGAACAGGGTAATCACTATGGCTACACCTTC. The gene calls are TRBV7-8 and TRBJ1-2; TRBD1 might be the D (6 bases). The CDR3 sequence is 15 residues long. Per the germline V gene, CDR1 is SGHVS and CDR2 is FQNEAQ. Trimming shortened V by 1 base and J by 3 bases, and 12 bases separated the two germline ends.

This clonotype was counted at least ten times. The chain couples TRBV15 to TRBJ1-6, with D possibly matching TRBD1 (6 bases). The V gene's germline CDR1 is LNHNV and CDR2 YYDKDF (reference sequence). Deletions cut 3 bases from V and 13 bases from J, with 10 bases between. The CDR3 runs to 12 residues. Written as DNA, the CDR3 is TGTGCCACCAGCAGTGGCCAGGGGCCCCTCCACTTT. It encodes CATSSGQGPLHF. Full variable domain (rest looked up from reference TRBV15 and TRBJ1-6): DAMVIQNPRYQVTQFGKPVTLSCSQTLNHNVMYWYQQKSSQAPKLLFHYYDKDFNNEADTPDNFQSRRPNTSFCFLDIRSPGLGDTAMYLCATSSGQGPLHFGNGTRLTVT.

The chain joins TRBV6-5 to TRBJ2-7; TRBD1 matches 10 bases. The V gene's germline CDR1 is MNHEY and CDR2 SVGAGI. The trim removed 11 bases at V and 3 bases at J, leaving 19 bases unmatched. The CDR3 runs to 17 residues. The CDR3 DNA is TGTGCCTGCGGAGGACAGGGGGGTACTAACTATGGCTACGAGCAGTACTTC. Translated, it gives CACGGQGGTNYGYEQYF.

The CDR3 sequence: CAGTGLAETYEQYF. CDR3 nucleotide sequence: TGTGCCGGAACAGGACTAGCGGAGACCTACGAGCAGTACTTC. The chain recombines TRBV2 with TRBJ2-7; TRBD2 matches 10 bases. J gave up 2 bases and V 11 bases, and 9 bases lay outside the gene matches. This CDR3 spans 14 amino acids. Germline lookup yields CDR1 SNHLY and CDR2 FYNNEI.

The V and J genes are TRBV2 and TRBJ1-6; 10 bases are shared with TRBD1. The CDR3 runs 16 residues. Germline CDR1 reads SNHLY; CDR2 reads FYNNEI. J was trimmed by 3 bases and V by 6 bases; bases with no gene match: 5. CDR3 DNA sequence: TGTGCCAGCAGCGAGGGACAGGGGAACTATAATTCACCCCTCCACTTT. Translating gives CASSEGQGNYNSPLHF.

V is TRBV7-6 and J is TRBJ2-7; TRBD1 agrees at 7 bases. From germline, CDR1 is SGHVS and CDR2 FNYEAQ. The trim removed 5 bases at V and 7 bases at J, leaving 5 bases unmatched. The CDR3 loop spans 12 amino acids. DNA for the CDR3: TGTGCCAGCAGCCGACAGGGAATTGAGCAGTACTTC. Residues: CASSRQGIEQYF.

The chain has TRBV5-5 and TRBJ1-4; 11 bases fit TRBD1. This CDR3 is 16 amino acids long. CDR1 SGHKS and CDR2 YYEKEE come from the germline V gene (reference sequence). J gave up 2 bases and V 5 bases, and 5 bases lay outside the gene matches. The CDR3 spells CASSGQGASTNEKLFF. The DNA for the CDR3 is TGTGCCAGCAGTGGACAGGGGGCGTCTACTAATGAAAAACTGTTTTTT.

The chain employs TRBV29-1 and TRBJ1-4; the D gene is possibly TRBD1 (5 bases). The CDR3 loop spans 13 amino acids. The ends were cut back, 4 bases at V and 6 bases at J, with 12 bases in the middle. The germline V gene encodes CDR1 SQVTM and CDR2 ANQGSEA. The CDR3 reads CSVVWQGYEKLFF. In DNA, the CDR3 is TGCAGCGTTGTATGGCAGGGATATGAAAAACTGTTTTTT.

The V gene is TRBV29-1, the J gene TRBJ1-5; tentatively, D is TRBD1 (6 bases). Trimming removed 6 bases from V and 14 bases from J, with 20 bases in between. This CDR3 region has 12 residues. Germline CDR1 SQVTM, CDR2 ANQGSEA. The CDR3 loop is CSVGTRSLGEHF. CDR3 DNA sequence: TGCAGCGTGGGGACAAGATCTTTGGGCGAGCATTTT. Looking up the rest from reference TRBV29-1 and TRBJ1-5 gives the full variable domain: SAVISQKPSRDICQRGTSLTIQCQVDSQVTMMFWYRQQPGQSLTLIATANQGSEATYESGFVIDKFPISRPNLTFSTLTVSNMSPEDSSIYLCSVGTRSLGEHFGDGTRLSIL.

This clonotype was detected a few times. The rearrangement joins TRBV7-2 to TRBJ1-2; tentatively, D is TRBD1 (5 bases). Germline CDR1 SGHTA, CDR2 FQGNSA. The CDR3 length is 15 residues. The V and J ends lost 3 bases and 0 bases respectively, with 11 bases between them. The CDR3 DNA sequence: TGTGCCAGCAGCTTGTTTCCAGGGACTAACTATGGCTACACCTTC. Amino acid sequence: CASSLFPGTNYGYTF.

This clonotype was counted ten times or more. V and J are TRBV7-2 and TRBJ1-6; D not certain. Germline CDR1 and CDR2: SGHTA and FQGNSA. V lost 4 bases and J 5 bases, leaving 18 bases between the germline ends. The CDR3 runs to 17 residues. CDR3 in amino acids: CASSSRLPRADNSPLHF. CDR3 DNA: TGTGCCAGCAGCTCACGGCTCCCGCGCGCAGATAATTCACCCCTCCACTTT.

The sample holds a few counts of this clonotype. A junction boundary mismatches the germline segment, possibly from a read error. The V call is TRBV10-1, the J call TRBJ2-7, with a tentative D call TRBD2 (5 bases). The CDR3 is made up of 15 amino acids. The V gene's germline CDR1 is WNHNN and CDR2 SYGVQD (reference sequence). Here the CDR3 DNA reads TGTGCCAGCAGTTACTCGATTAGCGTCTCCTACGAGCAGTACTTC. This gives the protein CASSYSISVSYEQYF.

A word on this clonotype: Its ends do not fully match the called genes, so a read error is possible. The V and J genes are TRBV25-1 and TRBJ1-6; 7 bases map to TRBD1. Germline lookup yields CDR1 MGHDK and CDR2 SYGVNS. The CDR3 covers 15 residues. CDR3 sequence reads: CASMDRPSYNSPLHF. The DNA for the CDR3 is TGTGCTAGCATGGACAGGCCGTCCTATAATTCACCCCTCCACTTT.

The gene calls are TRBV7-9 and TRBJ2-7; D might be TRBD1 (6 bases). Per the germline V gene, CDR1 is SEHNR and CDR2 is FQNEAQ (reference sequence). V was pared by 6 bases and J by 0 bases, with 12 bases between. This CDR3 region has 14 residues. CDR3 sequence: CASSYGDTSYEQYF. As DNA, the CDR3 is TGTGCCAGCAGTTACGGGGACACCTCCTACGAGCAGTACTTC.

The sample holds a few counts of this clonotype. V gene TRBV7-9 combines with J gene TRBJ2-7; perhaps D is TRBD1 or TRBD2 (5 bases each). Deletions cut 6 bases from V and 4 bases from J, with 16 bases between. Germline V gives CDR1 SEHNR, CDR2 FQNEAQ (reference sequence). This CDR3 spans 14 amino acids. The CDR3 nucleotides read TGTGCCAGCAGTTTGCCCCGGGACGGGTACGAGCAGTACTTC. Its translation is CASSLPRDGYEQYF.

V and J are TRBV6-5 and TRBJ1-2; perhaps TRBD1 as D (5 bases). The CDR3 has 18 amino acids. Trimming removed 2 bases at V and 3 bases at J, with 22 bases between. Germline assignment: CDR1 MNHEY and CDR2 SVGAGI. CDR3 region: CASSYGTGRGTFDYGYTF. In DNA form, the CDR3 reads TGTGCCAGCAGTTACGGGACGGGGAGAGGGACCTTCGACTATGGCTACACCTTC.

The rearrangement joins TRBV7-9 to TRBJ1-3; unclear D gene. Trimming left V 2 bases short and J 7 bases short, with 12 bases between. The CDR3 length is 14 residues. CDR1 and CDR2 from the germline V gene are SEHNR and FQNEAQ (reference sequence). CDR3 region: CASSLTAGGNTIYF. The CDR3 nucleotides read TGTGCCAGCAGCTTAACAGCGGGCGGTAACACCATATATTTT.

The V call is TRBV5-1, the J call TRBJ1-1; 7 bases align to TRBD1. Germline CDR1 reads SGHRS; CDR2 reads YFSETQ. The V segment lost 4 bases and the J segment 0 bases; nucleotides outside the gene matches: 9. This CDR3 contains 16 residues. The CDR3 loop is CASSLVTGTVNTEAFF. The DNA for the CDR3 is TGCGCCAGCAGCCTAGTTACCGGGACAGTGAACACTGAAGCTTTCTTT.

This sequence joins TRBV25-1 and TRBJ1-6; D not certain. There are 12 residues in the CDR3. The V end was cut by 2 bases, the J end by 7 bases, with 3 bases between. Germline values: CDR1 MGHDK, CDR2 SYGVNS. The CDR3 spells CASSELNSPLHF. CDR3 in DNA: TGTGCCAGCAGTGAACTAAATTCACCCCTCCACTTT.

The CDR3 protein is CASSERSGTGNSPLHF. In DNA, the CDR3 is TGTGCCAGCAGCGAGAGGTCCGGGACAGGGAATTCACCCCTCCACTTT. The J gene is TRBJ1-6, the V gene TRBV7-2, with 9 bases identical to TRBD1. Germline CDR1 is SGHTA and CDR2 is FQGNSA. CDR3 length: 16 amino acids. Trimming at V came to 5 bases and at J to 7 bases, leaving 9 bases not matched to a gene.

This clonotype was detected ten times or more. The chain is built from TRBV2 and TRBJ1-4, with a tentative D call TRBD1 (5 bases). The CDR3 consists of 15 residues. Germline lookup yields CDR1 SNHLY and CDR2 FYNNEI. Deletions cut 1 base from V and 6 bases from J, with 12 bases between. The CDR3 DNA reads as TGTGCCAGCAGTGAAGTTTTGGGGCAGGATGAAAAACTGTTTTTT. Its translation is CASSEVLGQDEKLFF.

The V gene is TRBV2, the J gene TRBJ1-2; TRBD1 matches at 9 bases. Germline V gene sequence: CDR1 SNHLY, CDR2 FYNNEI. The CDR3 covers 15 residues. With 6 bases clipped from V and 3 bases from J, the junction kept 8 bases outside the gene matches. The CDR3 is CASRVQGAAYYGYTF. The CDR3 DNA is TGTGCCAGCAGGGTACAGGGGGCCGCATACTATGGCTACACCTTC.

This clonotype was counted between two and nine times. The J gene is TRBJ2-2, the V gene TRBV5-1; TRBD2 agrees at 8 bases. Trimming removed 1 base from V and 1 base from J; junction bases left unmatched: 3. Germline V gene lookup returns CDR1 SGHRS and CDR2 YFSETQ. The CDR3 consists of 16 residues. The CDR3 here is CASSLLRGENTGELFF. The CDR3 bases are TGCGCCAGCAGCTTGTTGCGGGGGGAGAACACCGGGGAGCTGTTTTTT.

This clonotype was seen a handful of times. This chain connects TRBV29-1 to TRBJ2-2, with D perhaps given as TRBD1 or TRBD2 (5 bases each). This CDR3 has 14 residues. V shed 7 bases and J shed 0 bases, with 12 bases lying between them. Germline V gene data show CDR1 as SQVTM and CDR2 as ANQGSEA. In DNA form, the CDR3 reads TGCAGCGCCGCGCAGGGAGCGAACACCGGGGAGCTGTTTTTT. It yields the protein CSAAQGANTGELFF.

The chain joins TRBV4-1 to TRBJ1-2; maybe TRBD1 (5 bases). Germline V CDR1 and CDR2: MGHRA, YSYEKL. CDR3 length: 14 residues. The V gene lost 3 bases and the J gene lost 4 bases, with 12 bases spanning the gap. CDR3 nucleotide sequence: TGCGCCAGCAGCCACGGCAGGGTCGCCTATGGCTACACCTTC. It yields the protein CASSHGRVAYGYTF.

The chain links TRBV7-2 to TRBJ1-3; D might be TRBD1 (5 bases). Germline-derived CDR1 and CDR2 are SGHTA and FQGNSA. The CDR3 sequence is 15 residues long. Trimming removed 5 bases at V and 3 bases at J, with 14 bases between. The chain's CDR3 is CASSPGRVGGNTIYF. The CDR3 bases are TGTGCCAGCAGCCCGGGACGGGTCGGTGGAAACACCATATATTTT. Full variable domain (rest looked up from reference TRBV7-2 and TRBJ1-3): GAGVSQSPSNKVTEKGKDVELRCDPISGHTALYWYRQSLGQGLEFLIYFQGNSAPDKSGLPSDRFSAERTGGSVSTLTIQRTQQEDSAVYLCASSPGRVGGNTIYFGEGSWLTVV.

This clonotype was seen repeatedly, ten times or more. The V and J genes are TRBV7-8 and TRBJ2-7; TRBD1 aligns across 8 bases. Germline values: CDR1 SGHVS, CDR2 FQNEAQ. V dropped 3 bases and J dropped 0; count of bases not matched to a gene: 4. This CDR3 region has 15 residues. CDR3 coding DNA: TGTGCCAGCAGCTTTAGACAGGGGCCCTCCTACGAGCAGTACTTC. Translating gives CASSFRQGPSYEQYF.